This TCR beta chain was profiled in a study of human T cells and chemical hapten exposure. Looking at the study overall: Per-sample variation in TCR yield stemmed mainly from small pooled library volume differences. Points from the study as a whole: Patch test score showed a positive correlation with PT1 expanded TCR counts. No shift was seen in TCRs above 1 in 1000 frequency with DPC sensitization.

Regarding time point: patch test 3, about 24 weeks after DPC sensitization. Treatment reported: therapeutic diphenylcyclopropenone sensitization with weekly scalp DPC. Details on this clonotype: Its cognate antigen is unknown.

Single cDNA molecules in the library carried unique molecular identifiers attached during preparation. One entry per CDR3 protein, called by TCRdb with MiXCR from the RACE reads. The repertoire has 97,000 or so distinct CDR3 sequences, around 25% of them found once; the top ten carry 9% to 12%. The germline V gene has CDR1 SGHRS and CDR2 YFSETQ. The V and J ends lost 0 bases and 5 bases respectively, with 11 bases between them. CDR3 length: 14 residues. Sequencing was performed on whole blood, taken in connection with sensitization to the hapten diphenylcyclopropenone (DPC). The clonotype originates from a man aged 35-49 years with alopecia areata. Some clones in this sample may be carry-over from other donors' samples. The chain couples TRBV5-1 to TRBJ2-5; tentatively, D is TRBD2 (5 bases). CDR3: CASSLEYRRETQYF. In DNA form, the CDR3 reads TGCGCCAGCAGCTTGGAGTATAGGAGGGAGACCCAGTACTTC.